One sample yielded the 18 T cell receptor beta chains listed below, sequenced in a study of cytomegalovirus exposure and HLA in healthy donors. PCR was performed using 60 Vbeta and 13 Jbeta primers. Profiling relied on immunoSEQ multiplex PCR, and the TCRdb table lists in-frame clones only, not all of them. The sample includes around 70,000 clones, around two thirds seen only once; the top ten take 9.5% to 12%. Input material: PBMCs. The origin of the receptors is a human donor in good health.

The chain couples TRBV7-9 to TRBJ1-1; 10 nucleotides agree with TRBD1. The CDR3 has 12 amino acids. Germline V gene sequence: CDR1 SEHNR, CDR2 FQNEAQ (reference sequence). V lost 5 bases, J lost 9 bases, and 3 bases stayed unmatched. This CDR3 reads CASSQDRGQAFF. CDR3 nucleotide sequence: TGTGCCAGCAGCCAAGACAGGGGGCAAGCTTTCTTT.

V gene TRBV15 combines with J gene TRBJ1-2, with 10 nucleotides matching TRBD1. V lost 5 bases to trimming and J lost 8 bases; unmatched junction nucleotides: 5. The CDR3 has 13 residues. Germline CDR1 reads LNHNV; CDR2 reads YYDKDF (reference sequence). The CDR3 reads CATSARQGAGYTF. The CDR3 DNA follows: TGTGCCACCAGCGCAAGACAGGGGGCGGGCTACACCTTC.

Only one count was recorded for this clone. The V and J genes are TRBV19 and TRBJ2-5, with 10 bases fitting TRBD1. This CDR3 contains 15 residues. After removal of 1 base from V and 4 bases from J, the junction contained 3 bases not matched to a gene. CDR1 LNHDA and CDR2 SQIVND come from the germline V gene (reference sequence). The CDR3 sequence: CASSIAGTGVETQYF. The CDR3 DNA follows: TGTGCCAGTAGTATAGCCGGGACAGGGGTAGAGACCCAGTACTTC.

This rearrangement joins TRBV21-1 to TRBJ1-1; the table's D call TRBD1 went unverified against the DNA. TRBV21-1 is shown as a pseudogene. The CDR3 totals 16 residues. Here the CDR3 DNA reads TGTGCCAGCAGCAAAGCCGGAGAGGGGGTTAACACTGAAGCTTTCTTT. This encodes CASSKAGEGVNTEAFF.

The DNA for the CDR3 is TGTGCCAGCAGCAGAGGCGAACTAGCGGGACCCACCGGGGAGCTGTTTTTT. This codes for CASSRGELAGPTGELFF. The chain combines TRBV7-3 with TRBJ2-2; 10 positions agree with TRBD2. The CDR3 covers 17 residues. The germline CDR1 and CDR2 sequences are SGHTA and FQGTGA. J lost 4 bases, V lost 5 bases, and 10 bases had no gene match.

V and J are TRBV4-2 and TRBJ2-7; TRBD1 matches at 10 bases. Germline CDR1 is LGHNA and CDR2 is YNFKEQ. The CDR3 covers 17 residues. V shed 5 bases, J shed 0 bases, and the junction held 10 bases outside the gene matches. The CDR3 sequence is CASSLPGQGTPSYEQYF. The CDR3 nucleotides are TGTGCCAGCAGCTTACCGGGACAGGGGACCCCCTCCTACGAGCAGTACTTC.

This chain uses TRBV5-1 with TRBJ2-3, with 10 nucleotides matching TRBD1. Germline V lookup: CDR1 SGHRS, CDR2 YFSETQ. The CDR3 is 16 amino acids. V was pared by 4 bases and J by 3 bases, with 8 bases of the junction left unmatched. CDR3 in amino acids: CASSPIGQGVTDTQYF. CDR3 sequence (DNA): TGCGCCAGCAGCCCCATCGGACAGGGGGTAACAGATACGCAGTATTTT.

The rearrangement uses TRBV20-1 and TRBJ2-5; possible D gene TRBD1, 5 bases. This CDR3 region has 11 residues. V lost 7 bases and J lost 2, with 8 bases in between. CDR1 is DFQATT, CDR2 SNEGSKA, per germline (reference sequence). CDR3 protein: CSGQGQETQYF. Written as DNA, the CDR3 is TGCAGTGGGCAGGGACAAGAGACCCAGTACTTC.

This chain connects TRBV19 to TRBJ2-1; a possible D gene is TRBD2 (5 bases). Germline CDR1 is LNHDA and CDR2 is SQIVND (reference sequence). This CDR3 comprises 16 residues. Trimming pared 11 bases from V and 0 bases from J, leaving 20 bases between. For the CDR3, the DNA is TGTGCCGCCGGGCTAGCATACAGAAGCTCCTACAATGAGCAGTTCTTC. Amino acid sequence: CAAGLAYRSSYNEQFF.

The chain employs TRBV6-1 and TRBJ1-4; D gene unclear. Trimming removed 1 base at V and 4 bases at J, with 10 bases between. Germline values: CDR1 MNHNS, CDR2 SASEGT. The CDR3 sequence is 15 residues long. Here the CDR3 DNA reads TGTGCCAGCAGTGAAGGTACCGGTGGTAATGAAAAACTGTTTTTT. It codes for CASSEGTGGNEKLFF.

The chain is built from TRBV6-1 and TRBJ1-3, with TRBD1 as a possible D gene (6 bases). This CDR3 spans 13 amino acids. CDR1 and CDR2 (germline): MNHNS, SASEGT. The V and J ends lost 7 bases and 9 bases respectively, with 16 bases between them. DNA for the CDR3: TGTGCCAGCACTCAAGGGGGACGTAGCACCATATATTTT. This codes for CASTQGGRSTIYF.

V usage is TRBV27 and J usage is TRBJ1-1, with 9 bases that match TRBD1. CDR3 length: 18 residues. CDR1 MNHEY and CDR2 SMNVEV come from the germline V gene (reference sequence). V trimming: 0 bases; J trimming: 1 base; junction bases outside the gene matches: 9. CDR3 in DNA: TGTGCCAGCAGTTTATCAGCAGGACAGGGGTTGCGGAACACTGAAGCTTTCTTT. This translates into CASSLSAGQGLRNTEAFF.

The chain uses TRBV30 and TRBJ1-6; 7 positions agree with TRBD1. The CDR3 runs 13 residues. Germline V lookup: CDR1 GTSNPN, CDR2 SVGIG (reference sequence). The junction had 9 bases not matched to a gene; V was cut back by 7 bases and J by 9 bases. The CDR3 region is CALRQGPASPLHF. The CDR3 region has the DNA TGTGCCTTGCGACAGGGTCCTGCTTCACCCCTCCACTTT. Supplemented by reference TRBV30 and TRBJ1-6, the full variable domain reads SQTIHQWPATLVQPVGSPLSLECTVEGTSNPNLYWYRQAAGRGLQLLFYSVGIGQISSEVPQNLSASRPQDRQFILSSKKLLLSDSGFYLCALRQGPASPLHFGNGTRLTVT.

CDR3 in amino acids: CASADRDNEQFF. The CDR3 region has the DNA TGTGCCAGCGCGGACAGGGACAATGAGCAGTTCTTC. The chain carries TRBV2 and TRBJ2-1; 8 bases align to TRBD1. This CDR3 comprises 12 residues. Trimming removed 8 bases from V and 5 bases from J; junction bases left unmatched: 2. Germline V gene data show CDR1 as SNHLY and CDR2 as FYNNEI. The variable domain in full, completed from reference TRBV2 and TRBJ2-1, reads EPEVTQTPSHQVTQMGQEVILRCVPISNHLYFYWYRQILGQKVEFLVSFYNNEISEKSEIFDDQFSVERPDGSNFTLKIRSTKLEDSAMYFCASADRDNEQFFGPGTRLTVL.

The chain carries TRBV7-2 and TRBJ1-1; D ambiguous. The V and J ends lost 3 bases and 1 base respectively, with 6 bases between them. Looked up from germline, CDR1 is SGHTA and CDR2 is FQGNSA. This CDR3 contains 13 residues. As DNA, the CDR3 is TGTGCCAGCAGCTTTTCAGAGAACACTGAAGCTTTCTTT. This translates into CASSFSENTEAFF.

The chain is built from TRBV5-1 and TRBJ1-4; 9 bases map to TRBD1. With V trimmed by 1 base and J by 6 bases, 7 bases remained unmatched. The CDR3 covers 16 residues. Germline V gene data show CDR1 as SGHRS and CDR2 as YFSETQ. The CDR3 DNA follows: TGCGCCAGCAGCTTGCTCGGACAGGGGACCGATGAAAAACTGTTTTTT. Protein product: CASSLLGQGTDEKLFF.

The V gene is TRBV6-1, the J gene TRBJ1-5; D is unclear. The V gene lost 3 bases and the J gene lost 0 bases, with 3 bases spanning the gap. This CDR3 contains 13 residues. Germline assignment: CDR1 MNHNS and CDR2 SASEGT. CDR3 protein: CASSDYSNQPQHF. CDR3 coding DNA: TGTGCCAGCAGTGATTATAGCAATCAGCCCCAGCATTTT.

The V call is TRBV9, the J call TRBJ2-3; D may be TRBD2 (6 bases). V was trimmed by 1 base and J by 2 bases, leaving 14 bases between them. Germline-derived CDR1 and CDR2 are SGDLS and YYNGEE. The CDR3 covers 16 residues. CDR3 nucleotides: TGTGCCAGCAGCGTAAAGGGTAGCGGATACACAGATACGCAGTATTTT. It specifies CASSVKGSGYTDTQYF. The full variable domain, its missing parts supplied by reference TRBV9 and TRBJ2-3, is DSGVTQTPKHLITATGQRVTLRCSPRSGDLSVYWYQQSLDQGLQFLIQYYNGEERAKGNILERFSAQQFPDLHSELNLSSLELGDSALYFCASSVKGSGYTDTQYFGPGTRLTVL.